This paragraph covers one T cell receptor beta chain sequence. The time point is: after trial treatment. Indicated treatment: LDRT plus nivolumab, ipilimumab, low-dose cyclophosphamide and aspirin (RACIN trial). The data are from a study of low-dose radiotherapy and immunotherapy resistance in tumors. Study at large: A total of 13 Gy over 26 weeks was given to Cohort 2 as 1 Gy per fraction every two weeks.

TRAV- and TRBV-specific primers were used for first-strand cDNA, which covered alpha and beta chains. TCR amplification involved about 20 PCR cycles with a constant-region primer and V-primer adapter. Using its own MiXCR run on the reads, TCRdb lists one record per CDR3 protein. The table has 30,000 or so distinct CDR3 sequences, under 55% seen once. This CDR3 is built from 20 residues. CDR1 MDHEN and CDR2 SYDVKM come from the germline V gene. Trimming at V came to 6 bases and at J to 0 bases, leaving 19 bases not matched to a gene. V is TRBV28 and J is TRBJ2-3; TRBD2 matches at 9 bases. The sample was PBMCs, taken after low-dose radiotherapy plus immunotherapy. This receptor was identified in a male donor with gallbladder cancer. The CDR3 loop is CASSPNPASSGGKSTDTQYF. DNA of the CDR3: TGTGCCAGCAGCCCTAACCCGGCTAGCAGCGGGGGGAAAAGCACAGATACGCAGTATTTT.